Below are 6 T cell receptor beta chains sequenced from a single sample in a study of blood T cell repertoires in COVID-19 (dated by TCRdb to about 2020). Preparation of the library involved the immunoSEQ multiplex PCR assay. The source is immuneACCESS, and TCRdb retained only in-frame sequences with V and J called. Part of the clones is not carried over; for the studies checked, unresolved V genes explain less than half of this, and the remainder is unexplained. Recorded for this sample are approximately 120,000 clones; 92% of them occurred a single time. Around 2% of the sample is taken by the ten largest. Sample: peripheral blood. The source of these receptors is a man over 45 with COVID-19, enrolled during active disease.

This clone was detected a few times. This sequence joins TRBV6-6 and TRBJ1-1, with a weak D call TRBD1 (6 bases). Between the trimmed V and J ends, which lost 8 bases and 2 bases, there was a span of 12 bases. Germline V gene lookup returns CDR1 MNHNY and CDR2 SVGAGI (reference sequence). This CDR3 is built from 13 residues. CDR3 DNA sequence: TGTGCCAGCGAAGAGGGGGATAACACTGAAGCTTTCTTT. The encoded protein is CASEEGDNTEAFF.

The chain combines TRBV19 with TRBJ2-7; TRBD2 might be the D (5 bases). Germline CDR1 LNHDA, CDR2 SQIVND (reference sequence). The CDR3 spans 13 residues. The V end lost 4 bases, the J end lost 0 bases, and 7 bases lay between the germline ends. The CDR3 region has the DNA TGTGCCAGTAGTAAGCGGATCTCCTACGAGCAGTACTTC. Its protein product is CASSKRISYEQYF.

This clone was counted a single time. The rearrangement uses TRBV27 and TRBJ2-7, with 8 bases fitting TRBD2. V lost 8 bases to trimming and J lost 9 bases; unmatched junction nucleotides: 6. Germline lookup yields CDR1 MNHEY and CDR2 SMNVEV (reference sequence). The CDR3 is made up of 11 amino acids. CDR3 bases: TGTGCCAGCGGGAAACTAGCGGCGCAGTACGTC. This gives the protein CASGKLAAQYV.

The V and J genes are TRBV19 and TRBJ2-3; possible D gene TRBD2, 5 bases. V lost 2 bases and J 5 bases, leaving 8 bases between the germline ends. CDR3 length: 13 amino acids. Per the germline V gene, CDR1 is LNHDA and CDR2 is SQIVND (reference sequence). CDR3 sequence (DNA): TGTGCCAGTAGTATATCCGGGGAAGATACGCAGTATTTT. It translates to CASSISGEDTQYF.

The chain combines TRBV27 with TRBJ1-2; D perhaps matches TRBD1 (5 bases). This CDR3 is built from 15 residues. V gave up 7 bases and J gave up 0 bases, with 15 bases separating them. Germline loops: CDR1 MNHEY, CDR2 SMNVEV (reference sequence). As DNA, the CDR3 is TGTGCCAGCACCGCCACAGGCGAAGCTAACTATGGCTACACCTTC. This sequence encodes CASTATGEANYGYTF.

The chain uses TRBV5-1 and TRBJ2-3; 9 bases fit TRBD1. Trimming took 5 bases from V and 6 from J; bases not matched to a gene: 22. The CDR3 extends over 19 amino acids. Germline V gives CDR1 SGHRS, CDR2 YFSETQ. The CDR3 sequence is CASSPVFRDRAFPKDTQYF. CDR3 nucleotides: TGCGCCAGCAGTCCAGTGTTCCGGGACAGGGCTTTCCCTAAGGATACGCAGTATTTT. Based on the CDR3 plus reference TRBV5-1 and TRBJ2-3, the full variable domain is KAGVTQTPRYLIKTRGQQVTLSCSPISGHRSVSWYQQTPGQGLQFLFEYFSETQRNKGNFPGRFSGRQFSNSRSEMNVSTLELGDSALYLCASSPVFRDRAFPKDTQYFGPGTRLTVL.